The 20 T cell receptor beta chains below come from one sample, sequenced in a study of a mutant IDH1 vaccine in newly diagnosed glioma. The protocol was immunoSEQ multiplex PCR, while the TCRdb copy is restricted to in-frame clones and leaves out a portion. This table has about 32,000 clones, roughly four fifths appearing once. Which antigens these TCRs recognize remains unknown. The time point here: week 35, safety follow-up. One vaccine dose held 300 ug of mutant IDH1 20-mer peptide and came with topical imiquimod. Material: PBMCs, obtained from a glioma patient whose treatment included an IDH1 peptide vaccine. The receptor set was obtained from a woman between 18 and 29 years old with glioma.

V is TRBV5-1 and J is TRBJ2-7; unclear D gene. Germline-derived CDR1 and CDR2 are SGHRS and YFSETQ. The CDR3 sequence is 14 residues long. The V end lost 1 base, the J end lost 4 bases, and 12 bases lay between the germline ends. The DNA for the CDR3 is TGCGCCAGCAGCTTGACGGATGCCCGGTACGAGCAGTACTTC. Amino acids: CASSLTDARYEQYF.

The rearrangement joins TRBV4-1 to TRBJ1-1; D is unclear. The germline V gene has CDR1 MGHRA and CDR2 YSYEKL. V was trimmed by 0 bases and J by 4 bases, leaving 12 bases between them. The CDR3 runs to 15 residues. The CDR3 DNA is TGCGCCAGCAGCCAAGAAGGGCTGGGCCGCACTGAAGCTTTCTTT. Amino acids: CASSQEGLGRTEAFF.

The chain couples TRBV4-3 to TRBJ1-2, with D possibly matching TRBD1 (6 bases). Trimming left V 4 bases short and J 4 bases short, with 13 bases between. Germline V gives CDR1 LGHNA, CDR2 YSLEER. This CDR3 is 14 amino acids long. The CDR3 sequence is CASSRFEGGYGYTF. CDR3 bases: TGCGCCAGCAGCCGTTTTGAAGGGGGCTATGGCTACACCTTC.

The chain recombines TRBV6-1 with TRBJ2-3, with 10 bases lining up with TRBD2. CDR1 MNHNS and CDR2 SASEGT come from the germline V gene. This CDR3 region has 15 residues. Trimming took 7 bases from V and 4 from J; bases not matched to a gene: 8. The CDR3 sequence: CASTRSGGAPDTQYF. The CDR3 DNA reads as TGTGCCAGCACTCGAAGCGGGGGGGCCCCAGATACGCAGTATTTT.

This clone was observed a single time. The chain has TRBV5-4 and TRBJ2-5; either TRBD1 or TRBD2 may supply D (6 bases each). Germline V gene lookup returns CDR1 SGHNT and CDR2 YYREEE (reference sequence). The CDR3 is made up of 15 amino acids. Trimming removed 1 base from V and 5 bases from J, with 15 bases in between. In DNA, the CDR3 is TGTGCCAGCAGCTTGTTTGGGGGGCCGGGGGAGACCCAGTACTTC. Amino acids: CASSLFGGPGETQYF.

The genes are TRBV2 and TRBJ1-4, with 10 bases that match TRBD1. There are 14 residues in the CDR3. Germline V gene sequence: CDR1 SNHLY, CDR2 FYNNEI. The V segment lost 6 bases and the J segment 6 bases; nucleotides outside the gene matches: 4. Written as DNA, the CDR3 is TGTGCCAGCAGGCCGGGACAGGGGTATGAAAAACTGTTTTTT. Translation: CASRPGQGYEKLFF.

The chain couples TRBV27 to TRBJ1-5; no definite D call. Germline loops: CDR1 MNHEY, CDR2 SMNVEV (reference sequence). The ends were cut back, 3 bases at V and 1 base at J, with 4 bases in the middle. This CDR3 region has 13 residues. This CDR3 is CASSLGSNQPQHF. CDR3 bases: TGTGCCAGCAGTTTGGGAAGCAATCAGCCCCAGCATTTT.

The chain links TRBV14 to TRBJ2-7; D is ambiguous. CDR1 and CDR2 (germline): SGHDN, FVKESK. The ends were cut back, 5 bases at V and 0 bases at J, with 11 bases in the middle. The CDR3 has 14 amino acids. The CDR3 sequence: CASSTDAGSYEQYF. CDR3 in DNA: TGTGCCAGCAGCACCGATGCAGGCTCCTACGAGCAGTACTTC.

The CDR3 loop is CASSDSRADTIYF. CDR3 in DNA: TGTGCCAGCAGTGATTCCAGGGCAGACACCATATATTTT. This sequence joins TRBV2 and TRBJ1-3; perhaps TRBD1 as D (5 bases). CDR1 SNHLY and CDR2 FYNNEI come from the germline V gene. V was clipped by 3 bases and J by 8 bases, with 11 bases between them. The CDR3 contains 13 residues.

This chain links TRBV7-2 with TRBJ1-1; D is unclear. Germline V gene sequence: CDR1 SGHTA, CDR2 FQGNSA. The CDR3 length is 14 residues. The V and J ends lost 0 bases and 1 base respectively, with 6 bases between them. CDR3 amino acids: CASSLAVPNTEAFF. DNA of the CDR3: TGTGCCAGCAGCTTAGCCGTGCCGAACACTGAAGCTTTCTTT.

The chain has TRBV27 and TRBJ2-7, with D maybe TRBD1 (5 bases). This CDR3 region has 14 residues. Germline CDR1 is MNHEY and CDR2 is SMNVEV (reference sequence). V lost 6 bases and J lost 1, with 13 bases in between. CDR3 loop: CASSLTGLSYEQYF. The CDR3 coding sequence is TGTGCCAGCAGCCTCACAGGTTTATCCTACGAGCAGTACTTC.

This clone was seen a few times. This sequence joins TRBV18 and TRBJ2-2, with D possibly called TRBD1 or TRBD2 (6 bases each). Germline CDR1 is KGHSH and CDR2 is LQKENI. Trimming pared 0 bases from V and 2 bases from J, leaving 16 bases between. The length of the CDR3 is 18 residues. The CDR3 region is CASSPPRTGALNTGELFF. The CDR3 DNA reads TGTGCCAGCTCACCACCCCGAACGGGGGCCCTCAACACCGGGGAGCTGTTTTTT.

The CDR3 loop is CASSLVGLWDYGYTF. The CDR3 region has the DNA TGTGCCAGCAGCTTAGTGGGCCTGTGGGACTATGGCTACACCTTC. V and J are TRBV7-9 and TRBJ1-2; no reliable D call. V was clipped by 1 base and J by 3 bases, with 12 bases between them. The germline V gene encodes CDR1 SEHNR and CDR2 FQNEAQ (reference sequence). The CDR3 length is 15 residues.

The CDR3 region has the DNA TGTGCCAGCAGCCAGTCACTAGCGGGAGGCTACATATCCACAGATACGCAGTATTTT. It yields the protein CASSQSLAGGYISTDTQYF. The chain links TRBV14 to TRBJ2-3, with TRBD2 matching over 12 bases. J lost 2 bases, V lost 3 bases, and 12 bases had no gene match. The CDR3 is made up of 19 amino acids. Germline V gene data show CDR1 as SGHDN and CDR2 as FVKESK. The full variable domain, completed using reference TRBV14 and TRBJ2-3, is EAGVTQFPSHSVIEKGQTVTLRCDPISGHDNLYWYRRVMGKEIKFLLHFVKESKQDESGMPNNRFLAERTGGTYSTLKVQPAELEDSGVYFCASSQSLAGGYISTDTQYFGPGTRLTVL.

CDR3 region: CASSLQISGQEQYF. CDR3 in DNA: TGTGCCAGCAGCTTACAGATTAGTGGGCAGGAGCAGTACTTC. The chain recombines TRBV5-5 with TRBJ2-7, with unresolved D. Germline CDR1 SGHKS, CDR2 YYEKEE (reference sequence). This CDR3 has 14 residues. V gave up 2 bases and J gave up 7 bases, with 16 bases separating them.

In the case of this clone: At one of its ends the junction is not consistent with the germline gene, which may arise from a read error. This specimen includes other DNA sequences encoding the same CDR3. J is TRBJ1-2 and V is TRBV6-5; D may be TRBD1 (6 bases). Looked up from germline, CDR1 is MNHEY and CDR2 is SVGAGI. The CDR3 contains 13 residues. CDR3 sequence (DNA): TGCGCCAGCAGTTGGGGGGCGTACTATGGCTACACCTTC. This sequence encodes CASSWGAYYGYTF.

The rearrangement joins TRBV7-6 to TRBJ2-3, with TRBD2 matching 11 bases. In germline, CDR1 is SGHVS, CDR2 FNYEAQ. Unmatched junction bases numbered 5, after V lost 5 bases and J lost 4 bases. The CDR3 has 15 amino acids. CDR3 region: CASSPSGRIADTQYF. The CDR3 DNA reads TGTGCCAGCAGCCCTAGCGGGAGGATAGCAGATACGCAGTATTTT. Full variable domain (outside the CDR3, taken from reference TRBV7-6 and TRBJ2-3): GAGVSQSPRYKVTKRGQDVALRCDPISGHVSLYWYRQALGQGPEFLTYFNYEAQQDKSGLPNDRFSAERPEGSISTLTIQRTEQRDSAMYRCASSPSGRIADTQYFGPGTRLTVL.

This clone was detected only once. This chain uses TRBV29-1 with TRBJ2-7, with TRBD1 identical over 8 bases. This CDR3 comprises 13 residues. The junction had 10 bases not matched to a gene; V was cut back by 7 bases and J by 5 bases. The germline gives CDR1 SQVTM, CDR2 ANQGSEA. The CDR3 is CSAERQGRHEQYF. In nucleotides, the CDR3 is TGCAGCGCCGAACGACAGGGGCGCCACGAGCAGTACTTC.

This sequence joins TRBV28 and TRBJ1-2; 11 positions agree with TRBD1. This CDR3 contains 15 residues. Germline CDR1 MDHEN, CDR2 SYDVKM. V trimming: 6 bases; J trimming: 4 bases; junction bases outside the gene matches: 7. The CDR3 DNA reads TGTGCCAGCAGGCCCTCCGGACAGGGGGCCTATGGCTACACCTTC. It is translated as CASRPSGQGAYGYTF.

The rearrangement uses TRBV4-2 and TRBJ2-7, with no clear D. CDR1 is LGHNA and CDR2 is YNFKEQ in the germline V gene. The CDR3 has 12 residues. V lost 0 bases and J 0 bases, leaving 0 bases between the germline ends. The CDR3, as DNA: TGTGCCAGCAGCCAAGACTCCTACGAGCAGTACTTC. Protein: CASSQDSYEQYF.